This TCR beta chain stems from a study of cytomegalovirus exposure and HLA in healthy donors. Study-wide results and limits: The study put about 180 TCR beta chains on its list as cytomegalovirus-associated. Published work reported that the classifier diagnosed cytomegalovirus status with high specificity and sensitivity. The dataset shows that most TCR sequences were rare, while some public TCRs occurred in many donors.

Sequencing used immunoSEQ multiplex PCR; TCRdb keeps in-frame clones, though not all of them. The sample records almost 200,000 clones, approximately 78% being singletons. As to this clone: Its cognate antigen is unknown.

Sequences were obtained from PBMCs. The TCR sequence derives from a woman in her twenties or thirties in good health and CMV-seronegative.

As DNA, the CDR3 is TGTGCCAGCTCACCACCGGGAGGGTGGCAGTACTTC. It codes for CASSPPGGWQYF. The chain uses TRBV18 and TRBJ2-7, with 7 nucleotides matching TRBD2. This CDR3 has 12 amino acids. From germline, CDR1 is KGHSH and CDR2 LQKENI. Unmatched junction bases numbered 2, after V lost 0 bases and J lost 9 bases.